What follows describes a single TCR beta chain. These data belong to a study of blood T cell repertoires in COVID-19. The germline V gene encodes CDR1 WSHSY and CDR2 SAAADI. The CDR3 runs to 17 residues. With V trimmed by 0 bases and J by 3 bases, 8 bases remained unmatched. Sequencing was performed with immunoSEQ multiplex PCR; in TCRdb, only in-frame clones are kept and a portion is missing. Of about 120,000 clones in the sample, about 83% were seen once. Sequencing was performed on peripheral blood. This receptor was obtained from a man in his 60s with acute or convalescent COVID-19. J is TRBJ2-1 and V is TRBV10-2; 7 nucleotides agree with TRBD2. The CDR3 sequence is CASSESPGGSYYNEQFF. The CDR3 nucleotides are TGCGCCAGCAGTGAGTCACCGGGCGGGAGTTACTACAATGAGCAGTTCTTC.